This T cell receptor beta chain derives from a study of T cells after yellow fever vaccination. A few counts support this clonotype. What it binds is unknown. The study made its TCR cDNA through 5'RACE template switching. That step introduced a universal primer site along with UMIs. TCRdb fed the 5' RACE reads into MiXCR, producing one record per CDR3 protein. The table shows around 140,000 distinct CDR3 sequences, with 7.7% occurring only once. V was shortened by 0 bases and J by 3 bases, with 6 bases between the two germline ends. The CDR3 is 13 residues long. The germline V gene encodes CDR1 SGDLS and CDR2 YYNGEE. Study-level findings and limits: Reappearing after the booster were most of the clones from primary vaccination (around 96% CD4, roughly 86% CD8).

The sample in question was CD4+ T cells sorted from PBMCs, obtained 5 days after the yellow fever booster vaccination. This chain joins TRBV9 and TRBJ2-5; D remains unclear. This TCR derives from a man younger than 40 who received the YFV17D yellow fever vaccine. The CDR3 here is CASSVAVEETQYF. In nucleotides, the CDR3 is TGTGCCAGCAGCGTAGCGGTCGAAGAGACCCAGTACTTC.